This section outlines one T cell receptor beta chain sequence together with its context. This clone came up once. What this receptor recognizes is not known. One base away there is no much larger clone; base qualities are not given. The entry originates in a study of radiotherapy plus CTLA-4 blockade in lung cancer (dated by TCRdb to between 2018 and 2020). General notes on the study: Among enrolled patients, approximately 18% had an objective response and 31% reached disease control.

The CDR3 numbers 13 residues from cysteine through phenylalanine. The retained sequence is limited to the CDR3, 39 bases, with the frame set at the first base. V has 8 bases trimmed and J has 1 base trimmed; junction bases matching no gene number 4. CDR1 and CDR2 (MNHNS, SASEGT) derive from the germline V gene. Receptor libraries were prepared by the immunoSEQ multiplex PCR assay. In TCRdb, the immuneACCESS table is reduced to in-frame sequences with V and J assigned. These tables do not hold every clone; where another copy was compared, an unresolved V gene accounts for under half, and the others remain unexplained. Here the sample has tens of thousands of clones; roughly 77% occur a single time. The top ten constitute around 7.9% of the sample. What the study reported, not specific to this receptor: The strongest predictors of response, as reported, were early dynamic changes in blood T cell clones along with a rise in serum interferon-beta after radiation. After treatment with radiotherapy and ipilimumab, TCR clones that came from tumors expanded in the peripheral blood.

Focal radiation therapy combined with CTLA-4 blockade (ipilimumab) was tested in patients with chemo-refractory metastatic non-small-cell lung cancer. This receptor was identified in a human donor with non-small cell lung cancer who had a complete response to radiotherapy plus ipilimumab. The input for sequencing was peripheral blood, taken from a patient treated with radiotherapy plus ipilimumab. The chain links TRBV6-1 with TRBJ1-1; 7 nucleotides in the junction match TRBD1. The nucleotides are TGTGCCAGCCCTCGGACAGGGAACACTGAAGCTTTCTTT. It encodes CASPRTGNTEAFF.